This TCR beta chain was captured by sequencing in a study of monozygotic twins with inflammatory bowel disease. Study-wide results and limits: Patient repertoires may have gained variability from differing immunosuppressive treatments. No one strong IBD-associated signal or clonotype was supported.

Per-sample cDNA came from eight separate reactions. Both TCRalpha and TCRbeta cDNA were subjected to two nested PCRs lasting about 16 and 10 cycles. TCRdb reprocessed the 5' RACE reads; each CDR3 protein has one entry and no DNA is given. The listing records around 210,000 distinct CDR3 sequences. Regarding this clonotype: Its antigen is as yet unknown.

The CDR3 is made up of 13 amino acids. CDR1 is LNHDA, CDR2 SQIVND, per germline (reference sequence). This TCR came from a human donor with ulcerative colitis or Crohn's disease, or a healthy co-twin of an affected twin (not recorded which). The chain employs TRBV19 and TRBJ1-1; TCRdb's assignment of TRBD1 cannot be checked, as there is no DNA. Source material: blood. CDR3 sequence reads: CASSWTGWTEAFF.